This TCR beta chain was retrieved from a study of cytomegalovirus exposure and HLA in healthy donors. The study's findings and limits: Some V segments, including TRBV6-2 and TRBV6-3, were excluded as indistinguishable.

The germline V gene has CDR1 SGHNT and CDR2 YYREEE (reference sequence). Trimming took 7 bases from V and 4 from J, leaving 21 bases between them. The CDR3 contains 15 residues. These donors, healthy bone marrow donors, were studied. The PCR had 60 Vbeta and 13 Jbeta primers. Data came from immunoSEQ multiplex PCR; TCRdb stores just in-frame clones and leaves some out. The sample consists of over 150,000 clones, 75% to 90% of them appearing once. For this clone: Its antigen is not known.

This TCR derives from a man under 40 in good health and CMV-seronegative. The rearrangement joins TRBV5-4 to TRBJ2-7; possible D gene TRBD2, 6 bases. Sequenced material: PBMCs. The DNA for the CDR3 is TGTGCCAGCTCGGAGGGTCCCCTGGGGCTTTACGAGCAGTACTTC. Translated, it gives CASSEGPLGLYEQYF.